The clone carrying this TCR beta chain has a count of ten or more. Its antigen remains unknown. The data were obtained in a study of blood T cells in healthy people across ages. Study-level findings and limits: For the donors, CMV status was unknown and possibly confounded expanded clonotype changes.

Together with a sample-barcoded 5' primer, a J-beta primer mix was included in a second PCR lasting about 6 to 12 cycles. Each cDNA molecule was tagged by a template-switch adaptor with 12 random nucleotides. TCRdb re-derived calls from the 5' RACE reads in MiXCR, one entry per CDR3 protein. The table records 700,000 to 850,000 distinct CDR3 sequences, under 40% of them present only once. This CDR3 has 14 amino acids. V lost 2 bases to trimming and J lost 7 bases; unmatched junction nucleotides: 8. Per germline, CDR1 DFQATT and CDR2 SNEGSKA (reference sequence). The chain carries TRBV20-1 and TRBJ2-7, with 10 bases that match TRBD1. The material sequenced was blood. This TCR was sampled from a man between 18 and 35 years old in good health. CDR3 nucleotides: TGCAGTGCTAGAAAGCCGGGACAGGGGAGTGAGCAGTACTTC. It specifies CSARKPGQGSEQYF.